These T cell receptor beta chains were read from a single sample in a study of OX40 agonist ivuxolimab in advanced cancers. Libraries were prepared by immunoSEQ multiplex PCR; TCRdb keeps only in-frame clonotypes and omits some of them. The table records 30,000 to 40,000 clones, roughly 82% of them present only once. The sequenced sample was CD4+ or CD8+ T cells sorted from blood, obtained in a trial of the OX40 agonist ivuxolimab. The receptors here all came from an adult with an advanced solid tumor such as melanoma, head and neck, liver or kidney cancer. Each CDR3 is given with its conserved first and last residue. D genes are given only for firm matches. Clone size is given for some rows only: seen once, a few or many times, or a class if the clone is expanded.

j_call: TRBJ2-3
clone_size: .
v_call: TRBV27
d_call: TRBD2
cdr3_length: 16
cdr3_nt: TGTGCCAGCAGTCCCAGATCTAGCGGAAGCACAGATACGCAGTATTTT
cdr3_aa: CASSPRSSGSTDTQYF

j_call: TRBJ2-1
clone_size: .
v_call: TRBV19
d_call: TRBD2
cdr3_length: 15
cdr3_nt: TGTGCCAGTAGTATGGGACTAGCGGGAGGCAATGAGCAGTTCTTC
cdr3_aa: CASSMGLAGGNEQFF

j_call: TRBJ2-1
clone_size: .
v_call: TRBV28
d_call: TRBD2
cdr3_length: 16
cdr3_nt: TGTGCCAGCGGCCCAAGACTAGCGGGGTCCTACAATGAGCAGTTCTTC
cdr3_aa: CASGPRLAGSYNEQFF

j_call: TRBJ2-7
clone_size: .
v_call: TRBV9
d_call: TRBD1
cdr3_length: 14
cdr3_nt: TGTGCCAGCAGTCGCGGACAGGGACCCAACGAGCAGTACTTC
cdr3_aa: CASSRGQGPNEQYF

j_call: TRBJ2-1
clone_size: .
v_call: TRBV14
d_call: TRBD1
cdr3_length: 16
cdr3_nt: TGTGCCAGCAGCCTTCTCGGACAGGGGTTCGTCGATGAGCAGTTCTTC
cdr3_aa: CASSLLGQGFVDEQFF

j_call: TRBJ1-3
clone_size: once
v_call: TRBV9
d_call: TRBD1
cdr3_length: 13
cdr3_nt: TGTGCCAGCAGTACAGGGGGCGGAAACACCATATATTTT
cdr3_aa: CASSTGGGNTIYF

j_call: TRBJ2-5
clone_size: .
v_call: TRBV6-5
d_call: TRBD2
cdr3_length: 15
cdr3_nt: TGTGCCAGCAGTTGGGCTAGCGGCATACAAGAGACCCAGTACTTC
cdr3_aa: CASSWASGIQETQYF

j_call: TRBJ2-6
clone_size: few
v_call: TRBV7-2
d_call: TRBD1
cdr3_length: 17
cdr3_nt: TGTGCCAGCAGCTTAGAGCCTTCAGGGGGTGGGGCCAACGTCCTGACTTTC
cdr3_aa: CASSLEPSGGGANVLTF

j_call: TRBJ2-7
clone_size: .
v_call: TRBV5-8
d_call: TRBD1
cdr3_length: 13
cdr3_nt: TGTGCCAGCAGCTTTGCAGGGGGCTCAGTGCAGTACTTC
cdr3_aa: CASSFAGGSVQYF

j_call: TRBJ2-3
clone_size: .
v_call: TRBV25-1
d_call: TRBD1
cdr3_length: 14
cdr3_nt: TGTGCCAGCAATACAGGGGTCGGGGCAGATACGCAGTATTTT
cdr3_aa: CASNTGVGADTQYF

j_call: TRBJ1-5
clone_size: .
v_call: TRBV5-6
d_call: .
cdr3_length: 13
cdr3_nt: TGTGCCAGCAGCCCCGGGACTGGTCAGCCCCAGCATTTT
cdr3_aa: CASSPGTGQPQHF

j_call: TRBJ2-1
clone_size: .
v_call: TRBV6-5
d_call: .
cdr3_length: 12
cdr3_nt: TGTGCCAGCAGTTACTCTGACGCAGAGCAGTTCTTC
cdr3_aa: CASSYSDAEQFF

j_call: TRBJ2-1
clone_size: .
v_call: TRBV4-1
d_call: .
cdr3_length: 14
cdr3_nt: TGCGCCAGCAGCCTGGTGGGGCCGGCCAATGAGCAGTTCTTC
cdr3_aa: CASSLVGPANEQFF

j_call: TRBJ2-7
clone_size: .
v_call: TRBV6-1
d_call: .
cdr3_length: 14
cdr3_nt: TGTGCCAGCAGTCTCCGGGACCTCTTCTACGAGCAGTACTTC
cdr3_aa: CASSLRDLFYEQYF

j_call: TRBJ1-2
clone_size: .
v_call: TRBV4-2
d_call: TRBD1
cdr3_length: 15
cdr3_nt: TGTGCCAGCAGCCCAGGGGGGGCTCGGGACTATGGCTACACCTTC
cdr3_aa: CASSPGGARDYGYTF

j_call: TRBJ1-3
clone_size: .
v_call: TRBV6-5
d_call: .
cdr3_length: 16
cdr3_nt: TGTGCCAGCAGTTACTCGAGAACGGGGACTGGAAACACCATATATTTT
cdr3_aa: CASSYSRTGTGNTIYF

j_call: TRBJ2-7
clone_size: once
v_call: TRBV7-8
d_call: .
cdr3_length: 14
cdr3_nt: TGTGCCAGCAGCTCCTCGACAGGTTACTACGAGCAGTACTTC
cdr3_aa: CASSSSTGYYEQYF

j_call: TRBJ1-4
clone_size: .
v_call: TRBV15
d_call: .
cdr3_length: 18
cdr3_nt: TGTGCCACCAGACCAGGGATAAATAGGATCGCAACTAATGAAAAACTGTTTTTT
cdr3_aa: CATRPGINRIATNEKLFF

j_call: TRBJ1-5
clone_size: once
v_call: TRBV2
d_call: TRBD1
cdr3_length: 20
cdr3_nt: TGTGCCAGCAGTTTGACAGGGGGCCTAGGCGGGTTATCTGGCAATCAGCCCCAGCATTTT
cdr3_aa: CASSLTGGLGGLSGNQPQHF

j_call: TRBJ2-2
clone_size: .
v_call: TRBV30
d_call: .
cdr3_length: 15
cdr3_nt: TGTGCCTTTCACTCAGGGGTCGGGATTTCCGGGGAGCTGTTTTTT
cdr3_aa: CAFHSGVGISGELFF

j_call: TRBJ2-7
clone_size: .
v_call: TRBV7-6
d_call: .
cdr3_length: 15
cdr3_nt: TGTGCCAGCAGCTTTTCCAGGGGAATCTCCTACGAGCAGTACTTC
cdr3_aa: CASSFSRGISYEQYF

j_call: TRBJ1-2
clone_size: .
v_call: TRBV2
d_call: TRBD1
cdr3_length: 15
cdr3_nt: TGTGCCAGTTCCCCAATGGGACAGGCCTTCTATGGCTACACCTTC
cdr3_aa: CASSPMGQAFYGYTF

j_call: TRBJ2-7
clone_size: .
v_call: TRBV6-4
d_call: .
cdr3_length: 16
cdr3_nt: TGTGCCAGCAGTGACTCTTTTGTGGGGGATTCAGGGGAGCAGTACTTC
cdr3_aa: CASSDSFVGDSGEQYF

j_call: TRBJ2-1
clone_size: .
v_call: TRBV28
d_call: TRBD2
cdr3_length: 14
cdr3_nt: TGTGCCAGCAGTCTGGGAGCGGGGGGGAATGAGCAGTTCTTC
cdr3_aa: CASSLGAGGNEQFF

j_call: TRBJ1-2
clone_size: .
v_call: TRBV6-1
d_call: .
cdr3_length: 13
cdr3_nt: TGTGCCAGCAGTGTTCAGGGTGGCTATGGCTACACCTTC
cdr3_aa: CASSVQGGYGYTF

j_call: TRBJ2-7
clone_size: .
v_call: TRBV4-1
d_call: TRBD2
cdr3_length: 17
cdr3_nt: TGCGCCAGCAGCCAAGAGGCTGGGACTAGCGGATACTACGAGCAGTACTTC
cdr3_aa: CASSQEAGTSGYYEQYF

j_call: TRBJ2-7
clone_size: .
v_call: TRBV5-8
d_call: TRBD2
cdr3_length: 13
cdr3_nt: TGTGCCAGCAGACTAGCGGGAGACTACGAGCAGTACTTC
cdr3_aa: CASRLAGDYEQYF

j_call: TRBJ2-2
clone_size: .
v_call: TRBV4-1
d_call: TRBD2
cdr3_length: 17
cdr3_nt: TGCGCCAGCAGCCAAGTTACGCTAGCGGCCGACACCGGGGAGCTGTTTTTT
cdr3_aa: CASSQVTLAADTGELFF